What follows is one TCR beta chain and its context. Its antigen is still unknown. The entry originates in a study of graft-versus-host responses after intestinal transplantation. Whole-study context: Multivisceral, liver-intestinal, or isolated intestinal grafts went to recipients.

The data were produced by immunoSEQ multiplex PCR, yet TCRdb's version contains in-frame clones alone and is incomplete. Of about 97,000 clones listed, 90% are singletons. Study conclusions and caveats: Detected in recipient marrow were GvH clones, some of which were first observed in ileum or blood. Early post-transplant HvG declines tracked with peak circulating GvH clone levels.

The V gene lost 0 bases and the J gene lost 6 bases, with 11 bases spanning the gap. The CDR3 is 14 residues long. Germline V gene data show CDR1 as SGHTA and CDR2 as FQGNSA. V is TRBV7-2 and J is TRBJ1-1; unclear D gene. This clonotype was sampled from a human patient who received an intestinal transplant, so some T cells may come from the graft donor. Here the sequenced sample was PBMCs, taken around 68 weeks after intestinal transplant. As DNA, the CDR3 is TGTGCCAGCAGCTTAGCGGGCCCCAGCTCTGAAGCTTTCTTT. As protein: CASSLAGPSSEAFF.